These 5 T cell receptor beta chains originate from one sample sequenced in a study of T cells in women clearing cervical HPV infection. Profiled with immunoSEQ multiplex PCR; TCRdb holds only in-frame clones, not every one. The table lists 30,000 to 45,000 clones. The sequenced sample was blood buffy coat. The receptors derive from a woman between 18 and 70 years old with a cervical HPV16 infection that either progressed to CIN3+ or cleared (not recorded which).

CDR3 loop: CASSRDGTPNTGELFF. CDR3 DNA (partial): TGTGCCAGTAGTCGGGACGGGACTCCTAACACCGGGGAG. The V gene is TRBV19, the J gene TRBJ2-2; D may be TRBD2 (6 bases). From the germline J gene comes the end of the CDR3, since the read stops 3 residues before it. Between the trimmed V and J ends, which lost 5 bases and 2 bases, there was a span of 15 bases. This CDR3 region has 16 residues. Germline V gene lookup returns CDR1 LNHDA and CDR2 SQIVND (reference sequence).

As regards this clone: The read comes to an end 3 residues before the CDR3 does, leaving the germline J gene to fill in the end. V is TRBV19 and J is TRBJ2-2; possible D gene TRBD1, 5 bases. V lost 6 bases and J 0 bases, leaving 8 bases between the germline ends. Germline values: CDR1 LNHDA, CDR2 SQIVND (reference sequence). The CDR3 totals 14 residues. The CDR3 DNA, read in part, is TGTGCCAGTAGGGCAGGGACGAACACCGGGGAG. Protein: CASRAGTNTGE. The complete CDR3 reads CASRAGTNTGELFF.

CDR3 sequence reads: CASSLYGLGLYEQYF. The CDR3 DNA, read in part, is TGTGCCAGCAGCTTGTACGGTTTAGGACTCTACGAG. V usage is TRBV7-2 and J usage is TRBJ2-7, with D possibly being TRBD2 (5 bases). The read ends 3 residues shy of where the CDR3 ends; the end is completed using the germline J gene. CDR1 is SGHTA and CDR2 is FQGNSA in the germline V gene. Trimming shortened V by 3 bases and J by 3 bases, and 15 bases separated the two germline ends. The CDR3 is 15 residues long.

As concerns this clone: The CDR3 extends 3 residues past the end of the read, so its final part is completed from the germline J gene. This chain connects TRBV7-2 to TRBJ1-2, with unresolved D. The CDR3 loop spans 15 amino acids. Germline V gene lookup returns CDR1 SGHTA and CDR2 FQGNSA. The sequenced CDR3 bases are TGTGCCAGCAGCTTAGTGGTGACTAGCGGCTACGAC. Protein sequence: CASSLVVTSGYD. The CDR3 in full is CASSLVVTSGYDYTF.

On this clone: The read falls 3 residues short of the CDR3 end, and the missing part is taken from the germline J gene. The rearrangement uses TRBV7-9 and TRBJ2-7; tentative D call: TRBD1 (5 bases). V gave up 8 bases and J gave up 1 base, with 15 bases separating them. CDR1 SEHNR and CDR2 FQNEAQ come from the germline V gene (reference sequence). The CDR3 totals 14 residues. CDR3 bases read: TGTGCCAGCGGGGCGGCCCCAACATCCTACGAG. Protein product: CASGAAPTSYE. The whole CDR3 sequence reads CASGAAPTSYEQYF.